These T cell receptor beta chains were read from a single sample in a study of CD8+ T cells in alopecia areata. Method: immunoSEQ multiplex PCR; TCRdb's copy keeps in-frame clones and lacks some. The sample lists about 30,000 clones, 62% occurring once. Source material: NKG2D-high CD8+ T cells sorted from blood. Receptors originate from a human donor with alopecia areata. Each CDR3 is given with its conserved first and last residue. The order of the fields is clone size, D gene, J gene, V gene, CDR3 DNA, CDR3 protein. The D gene is left open where the match is weak. The size field is filled for only some rows; it gives once, few, many or a size class.

clone size: -
D gene: -
J gene: TRBJ2-1
V gene: TRBV6-6
CDR3 DNA: TGTGCCAGCAGTTACTCGGTCAACAATGAGCAGTTCTTC
CDR3 protein: CASSYSVNNEQFF

clone size: -
D gene: -
J gene: TRBJ2-3
V gene: TRBV27
CDR3 DNA: TGTGCCAGCAGTCCACAGGGTTTCTCGCAGTATTTT
CDR3 protein: CASSPQGFSQYF

clone size: -
D gene: -
J gene: TRBJ1-5
V gene: TRBV27
CDR3 DNA: TGTGCCAGCAGGGGGGACATCCGTCAGCCCCAGCATTTT
CDR3 protein: CASRGDIRQPQHF

clone size: -
D gene: -
J gene: TRBJ2-7
V gene: TRBV5-6
CDR3 DNA: TGTGCCAGCAGCCTTACGGGCCTGCAATACGAGCAGTACTTC
CDR3 protein: CASSLTGLQYEQYF

clone size: -
D gene: -
J gene: TRBJ2-1
V gene: TRBV27
CDR3 DNA: TGTGCCAGCAGTCGAACCTACAATGAGCAGTTCTTC
CDR3 protein: CASSRTYNEQFF

clone size: -
D gene: TRBD1
J gene: TRBJ1-5
V gene: TRBV2
CDR3 DNA: TGTGCCAGCAGTGAGGGACAGGGGAATCAGCCCCAGCATTTT
CDR3 protein: CASSEGQGNQPQHF

clone size: -
D gene: -
J gene: TRBJ1-5
V gene: TRBV27
CDR3 DNA: TGTGCCAGCAGTTTCCACGGGCAGCCCCAGCATTTT
CDR3 protein: CASSFHGQPQHF

clone size: -
D gene: -
J gene: TRBJ2-7
V gene: TRBV28
CDR3 DNA: TGTGCCAGCAGTGGGGGTTACGAGCAGTACTTC
CDR3 protein: CASSGGYEQYF

clone size: few
D gene: TRBD1
J gene: TRBJ1-6
V gene: TRBV5-4
CDR3 DNA: TGTGCCAGCAACAAGGACAGGGAAAATTCACCCCTCCACTTT
CDR3 protein: CASNKDRENSPLHF

clone size: -
D gene: -
J gene: TRBJ2-3
V gene: TRBV7-9
CDR3 DNA: TGTGCCAGCAGCTTCAATCCCGCAGGAAGTAGGACAGATACGCAGTATTTT
CDR3 protein: CASSFNPAGSRTDTQYF

clone size: -
D gene: -
J gene: TRBJ2-7
V gene: TRBV7-9
CDR3 DNA: TGTGCCAGCAGCTTAAGGGAGATCAAGCAGTACTTC
CDR3 protein: CASSLREIKQYF

clone size: -
D gene: -
J gene: TRBJ1-4
V gene: TRBV30
CDR3 DNA: TGTGCCTGGAGTCATCTTACTAATGAAAAACTGTTTTTT
CDR3 protein: CAWSHLTNEKLFF

clone size: -
D gene: TRBD1
J gene: TRBJ1-5
V gene: TRBV28
CDR3 DNA: TGTGCCAGCAGTTCCGTGACAGGGGGCAATCAGCCCCAGCATTTT
CDR3 protein: CASSSVTGGNQPQHF

clone size: few
D gene: -
J gene: TRBJ2-1
V gene: TRBV29-1
CDR3 DNA: TGCAGCGTTGGGTCCGCAGGGGATGAGCAGTTCTTC
CDR3 protein: CSVGSAGDEQFF

clone size: -
D gene: TRBD1
J gene: TRBJ1-1
V gene: TRBV7-2
CDR3 DNA: TGTGCCAGCACCTTCGGACAGGGGGTTACTGAAGCTTTCTTT
CDR3 protein: CASTFGQGVTEAFF

clone size: once
D gene: TRBD2
J gene: TRBJ2-5
V gene: TRBV5-6
CDR3 DNA: TGTGCCAGCAGCCGAGTAGCGGGATGGCAAGAGACCCAGTACTTC
CDR3 protein: CASSRVAGWQETQYF

clone size: -
D gene: -
J gene: TRBJ2-2
V gene: TRBV29-1
CDR3 DNA: TGCAGCGTTGTCCTTACGAACACCGGGGAGCTGTTTTTT
CDR3 protein: CSVVLTNTGELFF

clone size: once
D gene: TRBD1
J gene: TRBJ1-1
V gene: TRBV7-9
CDR3 DNA: TGTGCCAGCAGCCCTAGGGACAGGGGCACTGAAGCTTTCTTT
CDR3 protein: CASSPRDRGTEAFF

clone size: -
D gene: TRBD2
J gene: TRBJ2-1
V gene: TRBV7-9
CDR3 DNA: TGTGCCAGCAGCTTCATCCTTAGCGGGGGATACAATGAGCAGTTCTTC
CDR3 protein: CASSFILSGGYNEQFF

clone size: -
D gene: -
J gene: TRBJ2-5
V gene: TRBV15
CDR3 DNA: TGTGCCACCAGCAGAGGAGGACAGGGAGGGGAGACCCAGTACTTC
CDR3 protein: CATSRGGQGGETQYF

clone size: -
D gene: -
J gene: TRBJ2-2
V gene: TRBV7-9
CDR3 DNA: TGTGCCAGCAGCATTGGACAGTATCCCGGGGAGCTGTTTTTT
CDR3 protein: CASSIGQYPGELFF

clone size: -
D gene: TRBD2
J gene: TRBJ2-1
V gene: TRBV2
CDR3 DNA: TGTGCCAGCAGGGTCCCACAAGGGAGGGATGAGCAGTTCTTC
CDR3 protein: CASRVPQGRDEQFF

clone size: -
D gene: -
J gene: TRBJ2-3
V gene: TRBV4-1
CDR3 DNA: TGCGCCAGCAGCCCCCAGGGGGGCAGGACAGATACGCAGTATTTT
CDR3 protein: CASSPQGGRTDTQYF

clone size: -
D gene: TRBD2
J gene: TRBJ2-7
V gene: TRBV11-2
CDR3 DNA: TGTGCCAGCAGCGCGACTAGCGGGTACGAGCAGTACTTC
CDR3 protein: CASSATSGYEQYF

clone size: few
D gene: -
J gene: TRBJ1-5
V gene: TRBV5-8
CDR3 DNA: TGTGCCAGCAGGGGTGGTCCCTTGGGTCAGCCCCAGCATTTT
CDR3 protein: CASRGGPLGQPQHF

clone size: -
D gene: TRBD1
J gene: TRBJ1-1
V gene: TRBV4-3
CDR3 DNA: TGCGCCAGCAGCCCTGTACAGGGGTGGACTGAAGCTTTCTTT
CDR3 protein: CASSPVQGWTEAFF

clone size: -
D gene: TRBD1
J gene: TRBJ2-1
V gene: TRBV5-1
CDR3 DNA: TGCGCCAGCAGCACAGGGGTTAATGAGCAGTTCTTC
CDR3 protein: CASSTGVNEQFF

clone size: few
D gene: -
J gene: TRBJ2-1
V gene: TRBV29-1
CDR3 DNA: TGCAGCGTGGATTCTGACGGGAGCTCCTACAATGAGCAGTTCTTC
CDR3 protein: CSVDSDGSSYNEQFF

clone size: -
D gene: -
J gene: TRBJ2-4
V gene: TRBV5-1
CDR3 DNA: TGCGAAATACAGGGTTGGGCCAAAAACATTCAGTACTTC
CDR3 protein: CEIQGWAKNIQYF

clone size: -
D gene: -
J gene: TRBJ1-1
V gene: TRBV29-1
CDR3 DNA: TGCAGCGTTGATGGTACAGGGACCGGTGAAGCTTTCTTT
CDR3 protein: CSVDGTGTGEAFF

clone size: -
D gene: TRBD2
J gene: TRBJ2-1
V gene: TRBV7-6
CDR3 DNA: TGTGCCAGCAGCTTAAAACTAGCGGGGGGGCCGGATGAGCAGTTCTTC
CDR3 protein: CASSLKLAGGPDEQFF

clone size: few
D gene: TRBD1
J gene: TRBJ2-3
V gene: TRBV6-5
CDR3 DNA: TGTGCCACCGAGGGACAGGGCGCAGATACGCAGTATTTT
CDR3 protein: CATEGQGADTQYF

clone size: few
D gene: TRBD2
J gene: TRBJ2-7
V gene: TRBV4-1
CDR3 DNA: TGCGCCAGCAGCCAAGATGAGGCCTTCGGGGGGTACGAGCAGTACTTC
CDR3 protein: CASSQDEAFGGYEQYF

clone size: -
D gene: -
J gene: TRBJ1-1
V gene: TRBV2
CDR3 DNA: TGTGCCAGCAGTGAAGCACCGGGGATGGGGACTGAAGCTTTCTTT
CDR3 protein: CASSEAPGMGTEAFF

clone size: -
D gene: -
J gene: TRBJ2-5
V gene: TRBV15
CDR3 DNA: TGTGCCACCAGCAGAGTACCAGACCAAGAGACCCAGTACTTC
CDR3 protein: CATSRVPDQETQYF

clone size: -
D gene: -
J gene: TRBJ2-7
V gene: TRBV4-1
CDR3 DNA: TGCGCCAGCAGCCCCTATGATCCGCCAGGCTACGAGCAGTACTTC
CDR3 protein: CASSPYDPPGYEQYF

clone size: medium-sized
D gene: TRBD1
J gene: TRBJ2-3
V gene: TRBV10-2
CDR3 DNA: TGCGCCAGCAGTCGGGACAGGGATACGCAGTATTTT
CDR3 protein: CASSRDRDTQYF

clone size: -
D gene: TRBD2
J gene: TRBJ2-7
V gene: TRBV19
CDR3 DNA: TGTGCCAGTACCCCTAGCGGGCCTTCCTACGAGCAGTACTTC
CDR3 protein: CASTPSGPSYEQYF

clone size: -
D gene: -
J gene: TRBJ2-3
V gene: TRBV7-9
CDR3 DNA: TGTGCCGGCCCCGGACACCCCACAGATACGCAGTATTTT
CDR3 protein: CAGPGHPTDTQYF

clone size: -
D gene: TRBD2
J gene: TRBJ2-7
V gene: TRBV18
CDR3 DNA: TGTGCCAGCTCGAGCGGGGGGGCACCCTACGAGCAGTACTTC
CDR3 protein: CASSSGGAPYEQYF

clone size: -
D gene: -
J gene: TRBJ2-5
V gene: TRBV4-1
CDR3 DNA: TGCGCCAGCAGCCAATTCAGGGCTTCGGAGACCCAGTACTTC
CDR3 protein: CASSQFRASETQYF

clone size: -
D gene: -
J gene: TRBJ1-2
V gene: TRBV29-1
CDR3 DNA: TGCAGCGCCCTCGGTTACTATGGCTACACCTTC
CDR3 protein: CSALGYYGYTF

clone size: -
D gene: -
J gene: TRBJ2-1
V gene: TRBV5-6
CDR3 DNA: TGTGCCAGCAGCTTTAGCCCGAGCTCCTACAATGAGCAGTTCTTC
CDR3 protein: CASSFSPSSYNEQFF

clone size: -
D gene: -
J gene: TRBJ1-4
V gene: TRBV27
CDR3 DNA: TGTGCCAGCAGTGAGGGGGTTTTAACTAATGAAAAACTGTTTTTT
CDR3 protein: CASSEGVLTNEKLFF

clone size: few
D gene: -
J gene: TRBJ2-1
V gene: TRBV19
CDR3 DNA: TGTGCCAGTAGTCTAGCGGAGGGGGGCGATGAGCAGTTCTTC
CDR3 protein: CASSLAEGGDEQFF

clone size: -
D gene: TRBD2
J gene: TRBJ2-3
V gene: TRBV29-1
CDR3 DNA: TGCAGCGTCGTTATACTAGCGGAAGTCACAGATACGCAGTATTTT
CDR3 protein: CSVVILAEVTDTQYF

clone size: -
D gene: -
J gene: TRBJ2-3
V gene: TRBV7-9
CDR3 DNA: TGTGCCAGCAGCTTAGTTACGGGGGCAGATACGCAGTATTTT
CDR3 protein: CASSLVTGADTQYF

clone size: once
D gene: -
J gene: TRBJ2-7
V gene: TRBV30
CDR3 DNA: TGTGCCTGGAACGGGATGACTAGCGAGCAGTACTTC
CDR3 protein: CAWNGMTSEQYF

clone size: few
D gene: -
J gene: TRBJ2-7
V gene: TRBV28
CDR3 DNA: TGTGCCAGCAGCGCACCACTCCTTACTAGCTCCTACGAGCAGTACTTC
CDR3 protein: CASSAPLLTSSYEQYF

clone size: -
D gene: TRBD2
J gene: TRBJ2-2
V gene: TRBV7-9
CDR3 DNA: TGTGCCAGCAGCTGGACTAGCCTCACCGGGGAGCTGTTTTTT
CDR3 protein: CASSWTSLTGELFF